Sequencing of this T cell receptor (beta chain) was carried out in a study of shared clonotypes between healthy human individuals. CD45RO-negative cells were positively selected for CCR7, leaving out terminally differentiated effector memory CD45RA+ cells. The protocol was immunoSEQ multiplex PCR, while the TCRdb copy is restricted to in-frame clones and leaves out a portion. The sample includes around 1.9 million clones, about 94% of them seen just once. The CDR3 is 13 amino acids. V lost 6 bases and J 5 bases, leaving 11 bases between the germline ends. Germline V lookup: CDR1 LNHNV, CDR2 YYDKDF (reference sequence).

The rearrangement links TRBV15 to TRBJ1-5; D is undetermined. The specimen was naive CD8+ T cells from PBMCs. This receptor was obtained from a man younger than 35 in good health. Some clones in this sample may be carry-over from other donors' samples. The CDR3 DNA reads as TGTGCCACCAGTGGCCAGACACATCAGCCCCAGCATTTT. It is translated as CATSGQTHQPQHF.